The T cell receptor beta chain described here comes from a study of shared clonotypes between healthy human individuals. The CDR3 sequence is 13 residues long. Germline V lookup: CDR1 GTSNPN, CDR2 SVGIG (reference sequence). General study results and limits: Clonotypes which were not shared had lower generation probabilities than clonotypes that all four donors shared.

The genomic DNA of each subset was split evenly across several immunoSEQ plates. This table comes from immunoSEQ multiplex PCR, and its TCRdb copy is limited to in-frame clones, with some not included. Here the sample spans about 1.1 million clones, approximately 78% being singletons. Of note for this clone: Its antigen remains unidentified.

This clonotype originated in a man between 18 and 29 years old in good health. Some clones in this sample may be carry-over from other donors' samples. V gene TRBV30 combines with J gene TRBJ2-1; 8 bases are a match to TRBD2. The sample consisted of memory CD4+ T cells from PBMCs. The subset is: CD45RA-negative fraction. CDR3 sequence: CAYGREGRNEQFF. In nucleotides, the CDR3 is TGTGCTTACGGACGGGAGGGCCGTAATGAGCAGTTCTTC.